Shown below are 10 T cell receptor beta chains from a single sample sequenced in a study of T-cell memory formation after mild COVID-19. TCRdb independently ran MiXCR on the 5' RACE reads; one entry per CDR3 protein. The data show about 82,000 distinct CDR3 sequences, with more than 10% seen just once and less than 45% held by the top ten. Material: PBMCs or a T cell subset sorted from them (not recorded which). The receptors originated from a man aged 18 to 30 who had mild COVID-19 (a few samples of this study predate the infection). Cell type and time point are not known.

V is TRBV7-6 and J is TRBJ2-2; D might be TRBD2 (5 bases). CDR3 length: 16 residues. The germline V and J ends were trimmed by 2 bases and 0 bases, with 10 bases remaining between them. Germline values: CDR1 SGHVS, CDR2 FNYEAQ. CDR3 region: CASSLRTEANTGELFF. The CDR3, as DNA: TGTGCCAGCAGCTTAAGGACGGAGGCGAACACCGGGGAGCTGTTTTTT.

V usage is TRBV7-2 and J usage is TRBJ1-3, with TRBD1 matching over 8 bases. V lost 1 base to trimming and J lost 2 bases; unmatched junction nucleotides: 1. Germline V gene sequence: CDR1 SGHTA, CDR2 FQGNSA. The CDR3 length is 15 residues. CDR3 DNA: TGTGCCAGCAGCTTAGGCAGGGGGCCTGGAAACACCATATATTTT. This gives the protein CASSLGRGPGNTIYF.

The chain is built from TRBV7-9 and TRBJ1-2; tentative D call: TRBD1 (6 bases). Deletions cut 5 bases from V and 4 bases from J, with 14 bases between. Germline assignment: CDR1 SEHNR and CDR2 FQNEAQ (reference sequence). The CDR3 is 14 amino acids. The CDR3 sequence: CASSPGQSPYGYTF. CDR3 in DNA: TGTGCCAGCAGCCCCGGACAGTCCCCCTATGGCTACACCTTC. Combining the CDR3 with reference TRBV7-9 and TRBJ1-2 gives the whole variable domain DTGVSQNPRHKITKRGQNVTFRCDPISEHNRLYWYRQTLGQGPEFLTYFQNEAQLEKSRLLSDRFSAERPKGSFSTLEIQRTEQGDSAMYLCASSPGQSPYGYTFGSGTRLTVV.

This clonotype appeared a few times. The chain carries TRBV6-2 or TRBV6-3 and TRBJ2-7; TRBD2 might be the D (5 bases). This CDR3 has 15 amino acids. Trimming shortened V by 2 bases and J by 0 bases, and 11 bases separated the two germline ends. Per germline, CDR1 MNHEY and CDR2 SVGEGT. The CDR3 spells CASSYGLPSSYEQYF. CDR3 nucleotides: TGTGCCAGCAGTTACGGACTCCCGAGCTCCTACGAGCAGTACTTC.

In its sample, this clonotype was seen many times. The chain joins TRBV2 to TRBJ1-1; maybe TRBD1 (6 bases). The CDR3 consists of 16 residues. The germline V gene has CDR1 SNHLY and CDR2 FYNNEI. Trimming left V 1 base short and J 3 bases short, with 15 bases between. This chain's CDR3 is CASSEGQGPLDTEAFF. The CDR3 nucleotides read TGTGCCAGCAGTGAAGGGCAGGGGCCCTTGGACACTGAAGCTTTCTTT.

This clonotype was detected only a few times. The rearrangement uses TRBV25-1 and TRBJ1-1, with D perhaps matching TRBD1 (5 bases). The V gene's germline CDR1 is MGHDK and CDR2 SYGVNS. CDR3 size: 14 residues. V was pared by 6 bases and J by 5 bases, with 16 bases between. The CDR3 spells CASSIDMGGTEAFF. The DNA for the CDR3 is TGTGCCAGCAGCATTGATATGGGGGGGACTGAAGCTTTCTTT.

The table lists this clonotype with many counts. CDR3 sequence reads: CASSPSMSSYNEQFF. CDR3 bases: TGTGCCAGCAGTCCAAGTATGAGCTCCTACAATGAGCAGTTCTTC. This chain connects TRBV6-2 or TRBV6-3 to TRBJ2-1; D gene uncertain. V was trimmed by 5 bases and J by 0 bases, leaving 11 bases between them. The CDR3 is 15 residues long. CDR1 and CDR2 from the germline V gene are MNHEY and SVGEGT.

This chain uses TRBV5-1 with TRBJ2-7, with D tentatively TRBD1 or TRBD2 (5 bases each). Germline-derived CDR1 and CDR2 are SGHRS and YFSETQ. The CDR3 has 15 residues. Trimming shortened V by 4 bases and J by 7 bases, and 21 bases separated the two germline ends. In nucleotides, the CDR3 is TGCGCCAGCAGCGGGGGACGGCGAGACCTGTGGGAGCAGTACTTC. Its protein is CASSGGRRDLWEQYF.

V gene TRBV2 combines with J gene TRBJ1-6; 7 nucleotides match TRBD1. CDR3 length: 19 amino acids. V shed 5 bases, J shed 4 bases, and the junction held 17 bases outside the gene matches. The V gene's germline CDR1 is SNHLY and CDR2 FYNNEI. In nucleotides, the CDR3 is TGTGCCAGCAGTTTAGACAGGGAAGCGGCGAACCTATATAATTCACCCCTCCACTTT. Protein: CASSLDREAANLYNSPLHF.

This clonotype was seen a few times. V gene TRBV7-3 combines with J gene TRBJ2-2; 8 bases line up with TRBD2. The germline V gene has CDR1 SGHTA and CDR2 FQGTGA. The V and J ends lost 7 bases and 4 bases, in that order; junction bases with no gene match: 8. The CDR3 runs to 15 residues. The CDR3 nucleotides read TGTGCCAGCAATCAGGGCGCGGGGGGCACCGGGGAGCTGTTTTTT. Protein: CASNQGAGGTGELFF.